This T cell receptor (beta chain) was retrieved from a study of T cell repertoires in cytomegalovirus infection. The table lists this clonotype with a few counts. A junction boundary mismatches the germline segment, possibly from a read error. CDR1 is DFQATT and CDR2 is SNEGSKA in the germline V gene (reference sequence). This CDR3 has 13 residues. TCRdb ran MiXCR on the reads and lists one entry per CDR3 protein. The sample includes more than 350,000 distinct CDR3 sequences, around 32% of them seen just once. The TCR originated in a human donor in good health (CMV status not recorded). Some clones in this sample may be carry-over from other donors' samples. The source material was PBMCs. The gene calls are TRBV20-1 and TRBJ1-4, with D possibly TRBD1 on 5 matching bases. CDR3 sequence (DNA): TGCAGTGCCAGAGGGACGGGTAATGAAAAACTGTTTTTT. This gives the protein CSARGTGNEKLFF.